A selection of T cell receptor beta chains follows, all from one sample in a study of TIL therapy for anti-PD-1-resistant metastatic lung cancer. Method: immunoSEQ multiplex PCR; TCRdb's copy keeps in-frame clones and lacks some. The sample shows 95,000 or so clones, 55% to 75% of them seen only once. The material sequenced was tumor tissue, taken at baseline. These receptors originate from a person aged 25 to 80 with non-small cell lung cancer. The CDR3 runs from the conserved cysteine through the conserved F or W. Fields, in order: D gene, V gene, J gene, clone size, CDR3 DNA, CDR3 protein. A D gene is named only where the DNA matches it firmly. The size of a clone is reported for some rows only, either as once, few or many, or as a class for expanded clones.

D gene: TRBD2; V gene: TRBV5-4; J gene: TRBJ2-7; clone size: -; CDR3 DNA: TGTGCCAGCAGCTTGGATAGCGGGAGTTACGAGCAGTACTTC; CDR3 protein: CASSLDSGSYEQYF
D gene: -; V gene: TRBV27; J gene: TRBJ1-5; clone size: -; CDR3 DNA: TGTGCCAGCAGTTTACACGGCACTAGCAATCAGCCCCAGCATTTT; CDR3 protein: CASSLHGTSNQPQHF
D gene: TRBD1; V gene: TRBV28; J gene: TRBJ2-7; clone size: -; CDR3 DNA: TGTGCCAGCAACCTTCAGGGGGACATCAACTCCTACGAGCAGTACTTC; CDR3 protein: CASNLQGDINSYEQYF
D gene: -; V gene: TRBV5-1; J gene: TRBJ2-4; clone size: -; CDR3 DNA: TGCGCCAGCAGCTTGGATGTAGGGGTGAACATTCAGTACTTC; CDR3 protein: CASSLDVGVNIQYF
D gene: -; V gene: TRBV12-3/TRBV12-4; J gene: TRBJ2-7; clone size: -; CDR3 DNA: TGTGCCAGCAGTTTGAGGGAGGAGCAGTACTTC; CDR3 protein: CASSLREEQYF
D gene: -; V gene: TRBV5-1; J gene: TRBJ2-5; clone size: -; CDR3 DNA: TGCGCCAGCAGCCAGGGACCACAAGAGACCCAGTACTTC; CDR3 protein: CASSQGPQETQYF
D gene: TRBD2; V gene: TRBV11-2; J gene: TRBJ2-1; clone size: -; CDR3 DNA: TGTGCCAGCAGCGTCTTGGGGGGGGTCTACAATGAGCAGTTCTTC; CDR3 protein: CASSVLGGVYNEQFF
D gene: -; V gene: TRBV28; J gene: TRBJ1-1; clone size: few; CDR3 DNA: TGTGCCAGCAGTGCGGGCGTAGGCGCTGAAGCTTTCTTT; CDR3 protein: CASSAGVGAEAFF
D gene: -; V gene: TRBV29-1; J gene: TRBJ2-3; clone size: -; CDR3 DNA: TGCAGCGTCCCAAGAGGGAGCACAGATACGCAGTATTTT; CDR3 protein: CSVPRGSTDTQYF
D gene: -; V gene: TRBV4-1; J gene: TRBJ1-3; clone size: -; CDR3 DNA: TGCGCCAGCAGCCAATTTTTGGCAACCGATGGGTATGGAAACACCATATATTTT; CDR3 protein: CASSQFLATDGYGNTIYF
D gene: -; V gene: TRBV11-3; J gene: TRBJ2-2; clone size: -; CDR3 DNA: TGTGCCAGCAGCTGGATCACCCTGGGGACCGGGGAGCTGTTTTTT; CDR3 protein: CASSWITLGTGELFF
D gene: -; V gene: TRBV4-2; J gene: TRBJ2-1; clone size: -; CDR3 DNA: TGTGCCAGCAGCCACCCACTAGGTCTTTCGAGTGAGCAGTTCTTC; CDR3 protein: CASSHPLGLSSEQFF
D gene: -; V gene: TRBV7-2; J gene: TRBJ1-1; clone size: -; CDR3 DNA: TGTGCCAGCAGCGTCACAGGGTACGACACTGAAGCTTTCTTT; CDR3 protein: CASSVTGYDTEAFF
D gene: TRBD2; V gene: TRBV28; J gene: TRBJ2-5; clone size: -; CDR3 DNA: TGTGCCAGCAGTTTGGAGAGCGGGAGGAAAGAGACCCAGTACTTC; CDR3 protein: CASSLESGRKETQYF
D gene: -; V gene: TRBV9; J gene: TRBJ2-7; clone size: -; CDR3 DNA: TGTGCCAGCAGTACCAACAGGGCCAACGAGCAGTACTTC; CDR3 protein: CASSTNRANEQYF
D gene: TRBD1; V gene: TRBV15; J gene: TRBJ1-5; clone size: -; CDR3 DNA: TGTGCCACCAGCAGCTTCTCAGGGGGGAATCAGCCCCAGCATTTT; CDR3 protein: CATSSFSGGNQPQHF
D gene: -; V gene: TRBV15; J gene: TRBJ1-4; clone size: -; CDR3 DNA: TGTGCCACCATAGGGGCAACTAATGAAAAACTGTTTTTT; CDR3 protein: CATIGATNEKLFF
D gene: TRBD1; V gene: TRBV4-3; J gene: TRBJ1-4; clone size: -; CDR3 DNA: TGCGCCAGCAGCCAAGAGTTGCCCGGGACAGGGGGGCGCGAAAAACTGTTTTTT; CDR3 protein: CASSQELPGTGGREKLFF
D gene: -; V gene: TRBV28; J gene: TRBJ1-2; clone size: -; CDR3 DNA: TGTGCCAGCGGACTACCATCGGGTGGCTACACCTTC; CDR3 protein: CASGLPSGGYTF
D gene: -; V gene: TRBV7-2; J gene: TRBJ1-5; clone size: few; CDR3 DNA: TGTGCCAGCAGCCCCAGCCCAGTCCGGAATCAGCCCCAGCATTTT; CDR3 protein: CASSPSPVRNQPQHF
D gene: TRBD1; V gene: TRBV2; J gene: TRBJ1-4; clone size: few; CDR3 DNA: TGTGCCAGCAGCCCGGACAGGGAAAACGAAAAACTGTTTTTT; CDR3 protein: CASSPDRENEKLFF
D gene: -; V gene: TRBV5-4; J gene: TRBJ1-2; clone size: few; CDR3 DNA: TGTGCCAGCAGCTTCTTGGAAGGGGCGGGCTACACCTTC; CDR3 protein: CASSFLEGAGYTF
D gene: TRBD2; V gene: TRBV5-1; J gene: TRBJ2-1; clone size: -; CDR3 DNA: TGCGCCAGCAGCTTGGCCCCAGATAGCGGGAGATTGTACAATGAGCAGTTCTTC; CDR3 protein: CASSLAPDSGRLYNEQFF
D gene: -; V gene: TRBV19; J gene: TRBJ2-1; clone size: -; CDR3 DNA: TGTGCCAGTAGTCGCGGATTTTACTACAATGAGCAGTTCTTC; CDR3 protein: CASSRGFYYNEQFF
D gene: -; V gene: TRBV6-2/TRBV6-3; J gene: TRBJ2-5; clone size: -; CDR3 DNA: TGTGCCAGCAGTTACTCATGGGCAGCCCAAGAGACCCAGTACTTC; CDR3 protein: CASSYSWAAQETQYF
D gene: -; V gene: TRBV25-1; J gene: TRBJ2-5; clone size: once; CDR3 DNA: TGTGCCAGCAGTGTCACCGGGACGGGAGAGACCCAGTACTTC; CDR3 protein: CASSVTGTGETQYF
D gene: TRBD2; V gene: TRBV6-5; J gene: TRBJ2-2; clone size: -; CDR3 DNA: TGTGCCAGCAGTCGTAGCGGGATGACCACCGGGGAGCTGTTTTTT; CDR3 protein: CASSRSGMTTGELFF
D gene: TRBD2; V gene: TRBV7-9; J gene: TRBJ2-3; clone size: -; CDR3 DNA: TGTGCCAGCAGCTTGACTAGCGGTGCCCCAGATACGCAGTATTTT; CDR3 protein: CASSLTSGAPDTQYF
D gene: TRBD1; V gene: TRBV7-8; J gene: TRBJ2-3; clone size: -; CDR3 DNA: TGTGCCAGCAGCCCGACCCGACAGGGACGGGTATCAGATACGCAGTATTTT; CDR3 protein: CASSPTRQGRVSDTQYF
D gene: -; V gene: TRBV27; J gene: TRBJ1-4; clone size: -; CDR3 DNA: TGTGCCAGCAGTTTCCTGGACCGCGGGGAAAAACTGTTTTTT; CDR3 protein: CASSFLDRGEKLFF
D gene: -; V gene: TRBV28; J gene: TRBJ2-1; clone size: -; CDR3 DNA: TGTGCCAGCAACACGGGAGCCTACAATGAGCAGTTCTTC; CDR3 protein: CASNTGAYNEQFF
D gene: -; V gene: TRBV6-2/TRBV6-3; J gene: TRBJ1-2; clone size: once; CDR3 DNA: TGTGCCAGCATCCCCGCCGGGGACTTCTATGGCTACACCTTC; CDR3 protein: CASIPAGDFYGYTF
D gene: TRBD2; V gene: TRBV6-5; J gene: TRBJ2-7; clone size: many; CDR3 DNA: TGTGCCAGCAGTCACGGTGGGAGGGCCTACGAGCAGTACTTC; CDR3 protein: CASSHGGRAYEQYF
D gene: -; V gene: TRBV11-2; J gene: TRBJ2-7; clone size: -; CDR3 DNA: TGTGCCAGCAGCTTAGGCCTCCACTACGAGCAGTACTTC; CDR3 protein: CASSLGLHYEQYF
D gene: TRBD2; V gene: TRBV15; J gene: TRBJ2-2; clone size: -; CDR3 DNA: TGTGCCACCCTGGCGGGGGATTACACCGGGGAGCTGTTTTTT; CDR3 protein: CATLAGDYTGELFF
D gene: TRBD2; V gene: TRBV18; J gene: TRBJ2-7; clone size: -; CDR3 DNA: TGTGCCAGCTCACCAAGGGAGGGATTCTACGAGCAGTACTTC; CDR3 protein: CASSPREGFYEQYF
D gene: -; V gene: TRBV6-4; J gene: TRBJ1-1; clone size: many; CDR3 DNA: TGTGCCAGCAAATGCCGGGCCCACACAAATAGGGACACTGAAGCTTTCTTT; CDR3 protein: CASKCRAHTNRDTEAFF
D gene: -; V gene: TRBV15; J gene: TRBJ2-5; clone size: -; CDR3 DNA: TGTGCCACCAGCAGAGCCGCCGTAGAGACCCAGTACTTC; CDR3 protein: CATSRAAVETQYF
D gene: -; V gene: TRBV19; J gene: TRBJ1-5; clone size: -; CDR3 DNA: TGTGCCAGTCGGTGGGGAGGTCGCAGCAATCAGCCCCAGCATTTT; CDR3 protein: CASRWGGRSNQPQHF
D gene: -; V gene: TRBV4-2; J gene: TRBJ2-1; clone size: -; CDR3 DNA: TGTGCCAGCAGCCCCGGGGGCGGGCAAGCCTACAATGAGCAGTTCTTC; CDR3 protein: CASSPGGGQAYNEQFF
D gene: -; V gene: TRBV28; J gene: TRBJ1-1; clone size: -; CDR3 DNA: TGTGCCAGCAGTAGGGCCCAGGGGCTGAACACTGAAGCTTTCTTT; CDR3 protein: CASSRAQGLNTEAFF
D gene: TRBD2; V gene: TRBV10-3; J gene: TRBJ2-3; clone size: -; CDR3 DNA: TGTGCCATCACTAGCGGGGGCACAGATACGCAGTATTTT; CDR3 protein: CAITSGGTDTQYF
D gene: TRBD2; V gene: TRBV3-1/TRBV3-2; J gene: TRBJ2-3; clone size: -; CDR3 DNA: TGTGCCAGCAGCCTTGGACTAGCGGCGACAGATACGCAGTATTTT; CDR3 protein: CASSLGLAATDTQYF
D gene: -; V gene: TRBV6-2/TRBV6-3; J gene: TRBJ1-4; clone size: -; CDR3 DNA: TGTGCCAGCAGTTACGCAGGGTTTAATGAAAAACTGTTTTTT; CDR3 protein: CASSYAGFNEKLFF
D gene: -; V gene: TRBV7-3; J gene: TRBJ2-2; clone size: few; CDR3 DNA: TGTGCCAGCAGGGAGGCCGTTACCGGGGAGCTGTTTTTT; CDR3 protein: CASREAVTGELFF
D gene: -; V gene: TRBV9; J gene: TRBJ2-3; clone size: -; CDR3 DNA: TGTGCCAGCAGCACAAGAGGAGGGATCGGGGGAGATACGCAGTATTTT; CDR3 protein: CASSTRGGIGGDTQYF
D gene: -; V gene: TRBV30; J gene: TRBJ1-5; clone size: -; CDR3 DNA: TGTGCCTGGAGTCCCCTCTGGACCCAGCCCCAGCATTTT; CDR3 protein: CAWSPLWTQPQHF
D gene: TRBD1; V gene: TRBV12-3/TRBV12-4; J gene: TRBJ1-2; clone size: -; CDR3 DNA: TGTGCCAGCAGTCGACAGGGGAGTTATGGCTACACCTTC; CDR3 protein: CASSRQGSYGYTF
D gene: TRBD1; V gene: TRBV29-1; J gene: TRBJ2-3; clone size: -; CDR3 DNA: TGCAGCGGGTGGGACAGGATGGGAGATACGCAGTATTTT; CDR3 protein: CSGWDRMGDTQYF
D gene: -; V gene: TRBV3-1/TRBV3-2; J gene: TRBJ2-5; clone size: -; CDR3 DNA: TGTGCCAGCAGCCAAGTGAGTGGCCAAGAGACCCAGTACTTC; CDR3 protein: CASSQVSGQETQYF
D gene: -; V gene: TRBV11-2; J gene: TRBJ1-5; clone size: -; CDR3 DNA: TGTGCCAGCAGCCAAAATGGGGACCAGCCCCAGCATTTT; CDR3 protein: CASSQNGDQPQHF
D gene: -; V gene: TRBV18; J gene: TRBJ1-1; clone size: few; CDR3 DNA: TGTGCCAGCTCACCCGACACACCCGGGGGAGCTTTCTTT; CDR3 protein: CASSPDTPGGAFF
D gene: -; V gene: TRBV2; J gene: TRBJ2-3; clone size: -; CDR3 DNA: TGTGCCACCCAAAGCACAGATACGCAGTATTTT; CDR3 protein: CATQSTDTQYF
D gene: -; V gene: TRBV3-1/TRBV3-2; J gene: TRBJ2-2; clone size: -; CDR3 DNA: TGTGCCAGCAGCCAAAGCCCTGGGGGGCTGAACACCGGGGAGCTGTTTTTT; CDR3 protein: CASSQSPGGLNTGELFF
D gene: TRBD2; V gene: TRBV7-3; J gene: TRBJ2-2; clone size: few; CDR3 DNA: TGTGCCAGCAGCTTACTAGCGGGCCGGAACACCGGGGAGCTGTTTTTT; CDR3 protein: CASSLLAGRNTGELFF